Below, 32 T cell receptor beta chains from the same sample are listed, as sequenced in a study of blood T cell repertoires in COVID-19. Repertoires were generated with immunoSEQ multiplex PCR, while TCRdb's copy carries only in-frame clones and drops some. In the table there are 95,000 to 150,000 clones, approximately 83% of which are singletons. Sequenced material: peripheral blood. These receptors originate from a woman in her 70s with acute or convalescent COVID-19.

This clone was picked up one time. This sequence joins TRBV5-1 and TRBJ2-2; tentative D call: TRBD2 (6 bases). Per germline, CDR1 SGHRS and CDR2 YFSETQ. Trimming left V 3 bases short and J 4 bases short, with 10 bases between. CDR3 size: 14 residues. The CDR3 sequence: CASSWDLGTGELFF. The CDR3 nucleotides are TGCGCCAGCAGCTGGGACTTGGGCACCGGGGAGCTGTTTTTT.

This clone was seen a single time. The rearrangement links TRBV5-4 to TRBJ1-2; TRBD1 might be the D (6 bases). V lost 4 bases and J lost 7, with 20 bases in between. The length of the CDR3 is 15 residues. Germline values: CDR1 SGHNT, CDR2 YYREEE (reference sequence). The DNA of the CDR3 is TGTGCCAGCAGCAAACAACAGGGTTATGAAGGTGGCTACACCTTC. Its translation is CASSKQQGYEGGYTF. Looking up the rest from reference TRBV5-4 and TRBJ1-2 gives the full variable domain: ETGVTQSPTHLIKTRGQQVTLRCSSQSGHNTVSWYQQALGQGPQFIFQYYREEENGRGNFPPRFSGLQFPNYSSELNVNALELDDSALYLCASSKQQGYEGGYTFGSGTRLTVV.

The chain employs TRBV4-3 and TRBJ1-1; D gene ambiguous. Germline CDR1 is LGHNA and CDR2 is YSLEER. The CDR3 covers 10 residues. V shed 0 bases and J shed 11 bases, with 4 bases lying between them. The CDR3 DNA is TGCGCCAGCAGCCAAGAATCTGCTTTCTTT. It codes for CASSQESAFF.

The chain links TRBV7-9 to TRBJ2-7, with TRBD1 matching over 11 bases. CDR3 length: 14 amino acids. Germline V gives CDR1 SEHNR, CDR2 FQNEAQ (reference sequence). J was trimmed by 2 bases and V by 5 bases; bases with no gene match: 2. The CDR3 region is CASSPDRGPYEQYV. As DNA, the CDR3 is TGTGCCAGCAGCCCGGACAGGGGGCCCTACGAGCAGTACGTC.

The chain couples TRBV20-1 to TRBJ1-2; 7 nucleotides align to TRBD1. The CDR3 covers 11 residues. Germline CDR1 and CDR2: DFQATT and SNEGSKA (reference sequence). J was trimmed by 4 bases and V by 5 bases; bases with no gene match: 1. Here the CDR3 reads CSAWTGYGYTF. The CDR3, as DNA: TGCAGTGCTTGGACAGGCTATGGCTACACCTTC.

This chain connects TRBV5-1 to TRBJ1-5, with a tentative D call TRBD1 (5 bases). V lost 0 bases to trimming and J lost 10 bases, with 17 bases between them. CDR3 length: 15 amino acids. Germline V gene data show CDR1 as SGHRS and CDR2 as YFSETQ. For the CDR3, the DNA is TGCGCCAGCAGCTTGGACGGGGCGCGGGACCAACCCCAGCATTTT. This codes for CASSLDGARDQPQHF.

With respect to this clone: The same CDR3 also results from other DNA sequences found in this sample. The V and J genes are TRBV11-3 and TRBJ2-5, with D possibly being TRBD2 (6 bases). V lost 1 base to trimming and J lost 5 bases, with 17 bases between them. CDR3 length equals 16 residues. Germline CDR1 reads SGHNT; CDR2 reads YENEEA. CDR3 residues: CASSLVTTSFTETQYF. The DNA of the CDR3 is TGTGCCAGCAGCTTAGTCACCACTAGCTTTACGGAGACCCAGTACTTC.

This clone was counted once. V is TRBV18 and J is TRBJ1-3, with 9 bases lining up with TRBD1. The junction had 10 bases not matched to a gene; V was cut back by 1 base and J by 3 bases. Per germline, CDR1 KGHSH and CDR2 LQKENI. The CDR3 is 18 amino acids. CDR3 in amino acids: CASSPRGQGSLGGNTIYF. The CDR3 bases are TGTGCCAGCTCACCACGGGGACAGGGCTCGCTGGGTGGAAACACCATATATTTT. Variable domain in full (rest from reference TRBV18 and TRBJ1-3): NAGVMQNPRHLVRRRGQEARLRCSPMKGHSHVYWYRQLPEEGLKFMVYLQKENIIDESGMPKERFSAEFPKEGPSILRIQQVVRGDSAAYFCASSPRGQGSLGGNTIYFGEGSWLTVV.

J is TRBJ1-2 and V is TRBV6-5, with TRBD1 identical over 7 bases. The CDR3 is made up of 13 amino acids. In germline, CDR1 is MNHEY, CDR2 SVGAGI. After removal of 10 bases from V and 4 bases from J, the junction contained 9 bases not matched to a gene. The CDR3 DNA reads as TGTGCCACCCTCGGACAGGCCCCCTATGGCTACACCTTC. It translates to CATLGQAPYGYTF.

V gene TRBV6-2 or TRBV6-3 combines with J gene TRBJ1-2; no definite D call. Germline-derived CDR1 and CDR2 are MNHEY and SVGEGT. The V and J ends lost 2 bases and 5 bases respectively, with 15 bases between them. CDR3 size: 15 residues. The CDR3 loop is CASSYPRRVVYGYTF. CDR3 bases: TGTGCCAGCAGTTACCCCAGGAGGGTGGTTTATGGCTACACCTTC.

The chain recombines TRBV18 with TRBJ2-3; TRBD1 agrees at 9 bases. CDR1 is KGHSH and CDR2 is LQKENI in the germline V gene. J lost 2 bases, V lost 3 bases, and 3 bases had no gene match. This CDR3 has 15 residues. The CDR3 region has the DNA TGTGCCAGCTCACCGGGACAGGGTAACACAGATACGCAGTATTTT. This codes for CASSPGQGNTDTQYF.

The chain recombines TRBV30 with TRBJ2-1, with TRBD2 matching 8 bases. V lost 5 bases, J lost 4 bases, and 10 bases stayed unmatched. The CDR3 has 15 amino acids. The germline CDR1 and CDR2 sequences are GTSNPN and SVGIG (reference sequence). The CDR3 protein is CAWLSERGGYNEQFF. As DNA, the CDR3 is TGTGCCTGGCTTTCCGAACGGGGGGGGTACAATGAGCAGTTCTTC.

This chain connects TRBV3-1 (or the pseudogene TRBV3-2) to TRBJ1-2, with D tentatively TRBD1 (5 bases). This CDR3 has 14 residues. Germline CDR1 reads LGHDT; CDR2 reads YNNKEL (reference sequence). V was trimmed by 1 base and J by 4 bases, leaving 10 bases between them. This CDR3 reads CASSQALDSYGYTF. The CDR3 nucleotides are TGTGCCAGCAGCCAAGCTTTAGACAGCTATGGCTACACCTTC.

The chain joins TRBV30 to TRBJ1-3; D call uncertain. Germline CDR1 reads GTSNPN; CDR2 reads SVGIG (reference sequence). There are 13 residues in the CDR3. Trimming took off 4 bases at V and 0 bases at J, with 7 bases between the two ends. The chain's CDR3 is CAWTAISGNTIYF. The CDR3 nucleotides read TGTGCCTGGACCGCTATCTCTGGAAACACCATATATTTT. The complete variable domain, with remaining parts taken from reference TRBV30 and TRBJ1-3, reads SQTIHQWPATLVQPVGSPLSLECTVEGTSNPNLYWYRQAAGRGLQLLFYSVGIGQISSEVPQNLSASRPQDRQFILSSKKLLLSDSGFYLCAWTAISGNTIYFGEGSWLTVV.

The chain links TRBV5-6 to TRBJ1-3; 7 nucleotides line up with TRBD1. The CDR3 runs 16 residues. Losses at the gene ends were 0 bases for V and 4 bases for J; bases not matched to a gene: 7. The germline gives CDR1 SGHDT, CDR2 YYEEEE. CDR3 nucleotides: TGTGCCAGCAGCTTGGGGGTCCGAGGGGGCGGAAACACCATATATTTT. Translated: CASSLGVRGGGNTIYF.

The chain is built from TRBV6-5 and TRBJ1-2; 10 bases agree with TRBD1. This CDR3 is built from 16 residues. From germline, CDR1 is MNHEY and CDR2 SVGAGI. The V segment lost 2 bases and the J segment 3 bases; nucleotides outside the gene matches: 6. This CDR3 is CASSYGGQGLDYGYTF. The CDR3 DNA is TGTGCCAGCAGTTACGGGGGACAGGGGTTAGACTATGGCTACACCTTC.

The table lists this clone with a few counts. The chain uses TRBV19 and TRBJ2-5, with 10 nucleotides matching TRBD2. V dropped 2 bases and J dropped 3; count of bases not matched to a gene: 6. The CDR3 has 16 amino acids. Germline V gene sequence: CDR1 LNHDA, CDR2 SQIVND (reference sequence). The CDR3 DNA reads TGTGCCAGTAGTATACGGGTTCTAGCGGGGGAAGAGACCCAGTACTTC. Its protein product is CASSIRVLAGEETQYF.

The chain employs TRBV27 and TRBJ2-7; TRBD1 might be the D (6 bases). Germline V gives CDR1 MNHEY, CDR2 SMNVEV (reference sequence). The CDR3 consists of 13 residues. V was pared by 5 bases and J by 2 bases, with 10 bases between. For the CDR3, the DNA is TGTGCCAGCAGTCCAAGACAGGCCTACGAGCAGTACTTC. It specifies CASSPRQAYEQYF.

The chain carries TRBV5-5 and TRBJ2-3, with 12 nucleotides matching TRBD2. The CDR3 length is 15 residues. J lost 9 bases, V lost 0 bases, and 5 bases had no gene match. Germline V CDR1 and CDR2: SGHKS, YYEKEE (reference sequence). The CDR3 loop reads CASSLGLAGVDTQYF. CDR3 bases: TGTGCCAGCAGCTTGGGACTAGCGGGGGTGGACACGCAGTATTTT.

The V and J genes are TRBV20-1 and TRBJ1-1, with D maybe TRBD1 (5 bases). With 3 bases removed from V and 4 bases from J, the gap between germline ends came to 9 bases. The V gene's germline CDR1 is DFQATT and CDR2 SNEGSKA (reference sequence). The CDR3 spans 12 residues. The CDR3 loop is CSASRRGTEAFF. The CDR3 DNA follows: TGCAGTGCTAGTCGGAGGGGCACTGAAGCTTTCTTT.

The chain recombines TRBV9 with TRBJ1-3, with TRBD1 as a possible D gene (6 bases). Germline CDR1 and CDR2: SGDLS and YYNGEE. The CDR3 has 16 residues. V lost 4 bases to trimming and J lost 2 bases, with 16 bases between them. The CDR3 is CASSFNRDNPGNTIYF. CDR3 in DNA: TGTGCCAGCAGCTTTAACCGGGACAACCCTGGAAACACCATATATTTT. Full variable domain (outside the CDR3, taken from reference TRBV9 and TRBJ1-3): DSGVTQTPKHLITATGQRVTLRCSPRSGDLSVYWYQQSLDQGLQFLIQYYNGEERAKGNILERFSAQQFPDLHSELNLSSLELGDSALYFCASSFNRDNPGNTIYFGEGSWLTVV.

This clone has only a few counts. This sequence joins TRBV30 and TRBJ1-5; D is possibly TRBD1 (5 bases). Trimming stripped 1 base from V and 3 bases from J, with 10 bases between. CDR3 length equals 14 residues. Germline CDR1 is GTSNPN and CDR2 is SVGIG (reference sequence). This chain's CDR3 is CAWSEGIYNQPQHF. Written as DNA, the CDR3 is TGTGCCTGGAGTGAGGGGATTTACAATCAGCCCCAGCATTTT. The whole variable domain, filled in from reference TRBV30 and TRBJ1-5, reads SQTIHQWPATLVQPVGSPLSLECTVEGTSNPNLYWYRQAAGRGLQLLFYSVGIGQISSEVPQNLSASRPQDRQFILSSKKLLLSDSGFYLCAWSEGIYNQPQHFGDGTRLSIL.

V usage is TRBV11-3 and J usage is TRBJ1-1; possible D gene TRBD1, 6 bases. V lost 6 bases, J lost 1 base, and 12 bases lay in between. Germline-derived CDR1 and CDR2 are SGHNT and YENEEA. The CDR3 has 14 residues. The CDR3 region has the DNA TGTGCCAGCAGGGTAGGACAGACGAACACTGAAGCTTTCTTT. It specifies CASRVGQTNTEAFF.

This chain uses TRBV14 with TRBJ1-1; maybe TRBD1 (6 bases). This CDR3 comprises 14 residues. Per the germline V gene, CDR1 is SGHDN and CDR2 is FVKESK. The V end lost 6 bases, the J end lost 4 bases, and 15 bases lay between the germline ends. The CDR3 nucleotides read TGTGCCAGCAGGATCCTGGACAGCTTCACTGAAGCTTTCTTT. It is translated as CASRILDSFTEAFF.

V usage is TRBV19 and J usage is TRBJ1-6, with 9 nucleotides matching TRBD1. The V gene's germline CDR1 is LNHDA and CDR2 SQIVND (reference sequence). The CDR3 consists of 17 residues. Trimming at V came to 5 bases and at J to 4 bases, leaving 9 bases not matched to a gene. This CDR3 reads CASSAPGTGMYNSPLHF. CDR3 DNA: TGTGCCAGTAGTGCACCCGGGACAGGGATGTATAATTCACCCCTCCACTTT.

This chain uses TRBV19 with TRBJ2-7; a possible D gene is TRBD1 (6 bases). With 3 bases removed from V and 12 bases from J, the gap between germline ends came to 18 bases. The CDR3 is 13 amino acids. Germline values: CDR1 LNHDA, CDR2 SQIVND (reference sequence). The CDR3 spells CASSIASGGQTYF. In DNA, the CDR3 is TGTGCCAGTAGTATCGCTTCGGGTGGACAGACGTACTTC. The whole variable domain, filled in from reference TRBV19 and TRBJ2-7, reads DGGITQSPKYLFRKEGQNVTLSCEQNLNHDAMYWYRQDPGQGLRLIYYSQIVNDFQKGDIAEGYSVSREKKESFPLTVTSAQKNPTAFYLCASSIASGGQTYFGPGTRLTVT.

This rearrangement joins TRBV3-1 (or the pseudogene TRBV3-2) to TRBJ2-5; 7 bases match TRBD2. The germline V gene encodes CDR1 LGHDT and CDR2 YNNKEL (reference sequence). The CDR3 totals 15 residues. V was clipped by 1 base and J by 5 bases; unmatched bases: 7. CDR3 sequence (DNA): TGTGCCAGCAGCCAAGGGGGAGGGAACGGCGAGACCCAGTACTTC. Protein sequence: CASSQGGGNGETQYF.

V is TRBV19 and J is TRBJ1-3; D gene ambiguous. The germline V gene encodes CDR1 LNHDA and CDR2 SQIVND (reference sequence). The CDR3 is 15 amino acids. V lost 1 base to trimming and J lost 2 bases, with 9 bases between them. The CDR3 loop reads CASSIGGLPGNTIYF. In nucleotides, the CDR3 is TGTGCCAGTAGTATAGGCGGGTTGCCTGGAAACACCATATATTTT.

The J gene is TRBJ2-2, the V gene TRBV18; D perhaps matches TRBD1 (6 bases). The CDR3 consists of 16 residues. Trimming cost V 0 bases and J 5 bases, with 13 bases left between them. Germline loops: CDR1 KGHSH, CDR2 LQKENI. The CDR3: CASSPPGHGATGELFF. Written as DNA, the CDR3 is TGTGCCAGCTCACCACCGGGACATGGGGCGACCGGGGAGCTGTTTTTT.

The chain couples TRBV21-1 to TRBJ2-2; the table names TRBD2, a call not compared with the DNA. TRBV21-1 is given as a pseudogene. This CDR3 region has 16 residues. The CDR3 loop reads CASSPIGSGGAGELFF. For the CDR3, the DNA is TGTGCCAGCAGCCCAATAGGTAGCGGGGGGGCCGGGGAGCTGTTTTTT.

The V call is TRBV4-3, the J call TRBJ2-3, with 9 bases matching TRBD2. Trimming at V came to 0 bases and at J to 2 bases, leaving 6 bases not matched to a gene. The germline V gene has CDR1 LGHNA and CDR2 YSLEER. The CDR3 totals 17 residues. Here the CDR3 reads CASSQDLPSGDTDTQYF. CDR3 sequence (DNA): TGCGCCAGCAGCCAAGATTTGCCTAGCGGGGACACAGATACGCAGTATTTT.

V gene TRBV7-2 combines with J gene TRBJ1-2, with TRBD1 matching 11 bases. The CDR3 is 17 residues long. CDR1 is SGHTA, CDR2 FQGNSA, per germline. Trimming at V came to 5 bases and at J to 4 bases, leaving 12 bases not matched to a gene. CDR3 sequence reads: CASSTRTGGAISYGYTF. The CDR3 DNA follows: TGTGCCAGCAGCACCAGGACAGGGGGCGCGATTAGCTATGGCTACACCTTC.